This is a list of T cell receptor beta chains from one sample in a study of technical replicates of blood from several donors. The method was immunoSEQ multiplex PCR; TCRdb's version includes in-frame clones alone and lacks a portion of them. The sample holds 70,000 to 85,000 clones, around 97% seen once. The sequencing input was T cells isolated from PBMCs. These TCRs come from a human donor in good health. The CDR3 runs from the conserved cysteine through the conserved F or W. A D gene is named only where the DNA matches it firmly. The size field is filled for only some rows; it gives once, few, many or a size class.

j_gene: TRBJ1-4
v_gene: TRBV18
abundance: -
d_gene: TRBD1
CDR3aa: CASSPTGTGVLGEKLFF
CDR3nt: TGTGCCAGCTCACCGACTGGGACAGGGGTTTTGGGTGAAAAACTGTTTTTT

j_gene: TRBJ2-3
v_gene: TRBV9
abundance: -
d_gene: -
CDR3aa: CASTIGHGRTDTQYF
CDR3nt: TGTGCCAGCACCATCGGGCACGGGAGAACAGATACGCAGTATTTT

j_gene: TRBJ1-1
v_gene: TRBV7-9
abundance: -
d_gene: -
CDR3aa: CASSLVGHIPEAFF
CDR3nt: TGTGCCAGCAGCTTAGTGGGGCACATCCCTGAAGCTTTCTTT

j_gene: TRBJ1-5
v_gene: TRBV2
abundance: -
d_gene: TRBD1
CDR3aa: CASSDDRGNQPQHF
CDR3nt: TGTGCCAGCAGCGATGACAGGGGCAATCAGCCCCAGCATTTT

j_gene: TRBJ2-3
v_gene: TRBV13
abundance: -
d_gene: -
CDR3aa: CASSLRGYPSTDTQYF
CDR3nt: TGTGCCAGCAGCTTACGGGGGTACCCAAGCACAGATACGCAGTATTTT

j_gene: TRBJ2-5
v_gene: TRBV19
abundance: -
d_gene: -
CDR3aa: CASSGRGKETQYF
CDR3nt: TGTGCCAGTAGTGGGCGGGGCAAAGAGACCCAGTACTTC

j_gene: TRBJ2-7
v_gene: TRBV6-5
abundance: -
d_gene: -
CDR3aa: CASSYSVEALAYEQYF
CDR3nt: TGTGCCAGCAGTTACTCGGTGGAGGCCCTCGCCTACGAGCAGTACTTC

j_gene: TRBJ2-5
v_gene: TRBV4-1
abundance: -
d_gene: -
CDR3aa: CASSQGTRLETQYF
CDR3nt: TGCGCCAGCAGCCAAGGAACTCGCCTTGAGACCCAGTACTTC

j_gene: TRBJ2-4
v_gene: TRBV28
abundance: -
d_gene: -
CDR3aa: CASSGGAKNIQYF
CDR3nt: TGTGCCAGCAGTGGGGGGGCCAAAAACATTCAGTACTTC

j_gene: TRBJ1-2
v_gene: TRBV7-9
abundance: -
d_gene: -
CDR3aa: CASSSSAGDYGYTF
CDR3nt: TGTGCCAGCAGCTCCTCCGCGGGTGACTATGGCTACACCTTC

j_gene: TRBJ2-5
v_gene: TRBV2
abundance: -
d_gene: TRBD2
CDR3aa: CASSDFTSGLAGGETQYF
CDR3nt: TGTGCCAGCAGTGATTTTACCTCGGGACTAGCGGGAGGTGAGACCCAGTACTTC

j_gene: TRBJ2-5
v_gene: TRBV7-3
abundance: -
d_gene: TRBD1
CDR3aa: CASSLLGQGSETQYF
CDR3nt: TGTGCCAGCAGCTTATTAGGACAGGGGTCCGAGACCCAGTACTTC

j_gene: TRBJ2-7
v_gene: TRBV4-1
abundance: -
d_gene: TRBD1
CDR3aa: CASSQGDRATRVYEQYF
CDR3nt: TGCGCCAGCAGCCAGGGCGACAGGGCAACCCGGGTCTACGAGCAGTACTTC

j_gene: TRBJ2-2
v_gene: TRBV6-5
abundance: -
d_gene: -
CDR3aa: CASSYSSAGGPGELFF
CDR3nt: TGTGCCAGCAGTTACTCGTCAGCGGGTGGGCCCGGGGAGCTGTTTTTT

j_gene: TRBJ2-1
v_gene: TRBV5-1
abundance: -
d_gene: TRBD2
CDR3aa: CASSSLGSGSYNEQFF
CDR3nt: TGCGCCAGCAGCTCCTTAGGTAGCGGGTCCTACAATGAGCAGTTCTTC

j_gene: TRBJ2-1
v_gene: TRBV5-1
abundance: -
d_gene: -
CDR3aa: CASSPGRVEQFF
CDR3nt: TGCGCCAGCAGCCCGGGTCGTGTTGAGCAGTTCTTC

j_gene: TRBJ2-7
v_gene: TRBV7-8
abundance: -
d_gene: TRBD1
CDR3aa: CASRGPTGGNEQYF
CDR3nt: TGTGCCAGCAGGGGCCCTACAGGGGGCAACGAGCAGTACTTC

j_gene: TRBJ2-7
v_gene: TRBV19
abundance: -
d_gene: TRBD1
CDR3aa: CASARTGHPYEQYF
CDR3nt: TGTGCCAGCGCCCGGACAGGGCATCCCTACGAGCAGTACTTC

j_gene: TRBJ1-1
v_gene: TRBV6-6
abundance: -
d_gene: TRBD1
CDR3aa: CASTMGTEQPAFF
CDR3nt: TGTGCCAGCACCATGGGGACAGAACAGCCCGCTTTCTTT

j_gene: TRBJ2-2
v_gene: TRBV5-4
abundance: -
d_gene: TRBD2
CDR3aa: CASSPGGTLANTGELFF
CDR3nt: TGTGCCAGCAGCCCGGGGGGAACTCTCGCGAACACCGGGGAGCTGTTTTTT

j_gene: TRBJ2-2
v_gene: TRBV5-1
abundance: -
d_gene: TRBD1
CDR3aa: CASRGTGDRTGELFF
CDR3nt: TGCGCCAGCAGGGGGACAGGGGACCGCACCGGGGAGCTGTTTTTT

j_gene: TRBJ2-7
v_gene: TRBV29-1
abundance: once
d_gene: TRBD1
CDR3aa: CSVGTGGDEQYF
CDR3nt: TGCAGCGTAGGGACAGGGGGGGACGAGCAGTACTTC

j_gene: TRBJ2-7
v_gene: TRBV6-1
abundance: -
d_gene: TRBD2
CDR3aa: CASSEPGLAGSYEQYF
CDR3nt: TGTGCCAGCAGTGAACCAGGACTAGCGGGCTCCTACGAGCAGTACTTC

j_gene: TRBJ1-1
v_gene: TRBV7-9
abundance: -
d_gene: -
CDR3aa: CASSLGVDMNTEAFF
CDR3nt: TGTGCCAGCAGCTTAGGGGTAGACATGAACACTGAAGCTTTCTTT

j_gene: TRBJ2-5
v_gene: TRBV6-1
abundance: -
d_gene: -
CDR3aa: CASSNSMTETQYF
CDR3nt: TGTGCCAGCAGCAACAGTATGACAGAGACCCAGTACTTC

j_gene: TRBJ2-5
v_gene: TRBV5-4
abundance: -
d_gene: TRBD1
CDR3aa: CASSYTGARETQYF
CDR3nt: TGTGCCAGCAGCTATACAGGGGCCAGGGAGACCCAGTACTTC

j_gene: TRBJ1-1
v_gene: TRBV9
abundance: -
d_gene: -
CDR3aa: CASSVATGTEAFF
CDR3nt: TGTGCCAGCAGCGTAGCTACGGGTACTGAAGCTTTCTTT

j_gene: TRBJ1-1
v_gene: TRBV4-1
abundance: -
d_gene: TRBD1
CDR3aa: CASSRGFTGGTEAFF
CDR3nt: TGCGCCAGCAGCCGGGGATTTACAGGGGGCACTGAAGCTTTCTTT

j_gene: TRBJ1-2
v_gene: TRBV28
abundance: -
d_gene: -
CDR3aa: CASSFGQTYGYTF
CDR3nt: TGTGCCAGCAGTTTTGGGCAGACCTATGGCTACACCTTC

j_gene: TRBJ1-5
v_gene: TRBV15
abundance: -
d_gene: -
CDR3aa: CATSTGEGQPQHF
CDR3nt: TGTGCCACCAGCACGGGGGAGGGTCAGCCCCAGCATTTT

j_gene: TRBJ2-5
v_gene: TRBV19
abundance: -
d_gene: -
CDR3aa: CASSIQGRGETQYF
CDR3nt: TGTGCCAGTAGTATACAGGGGAGAGGGGAGACCCAGTACTTC

j_gene: TRBJ2-1
v_gene: TRBV9
abundance: -
d_gene: TRBD1
CDR3aa: CASSDYRGPNEQFF
CDR3nt: TGTGCCAGCAGCGACTACAGGGGGCCGAATGAGCAGTTCTTC

j_gene: TRBJ1-2
v_gene: TRBV6-1
abundance: -
d_gene: TRBD1
CDR3aa: CASSEPETGVRGYTF
CDR3nt: TGTGCCAGCAGTGAACCGGAGACAGGGGTTAGAGGCTACACCTTC

j_gene: TRBJ1-1
v_gene: TRBV11-3
abundance: -
d_gene: TRBD1
CDR3aa: CASSPWTGATEAFF
CDR3nt: TGTGCCAGCAGCCCTTGGACAGGTGCGACTGAAGCTTTCTTT

j_gene: TRBJ2-1
v_gene: TRBV7-9
abundance: -
d_gene: TRBD2
CDR3aa: CASSRTSGYNEQFF
CDR3nt: TGTGCCAGCAGCCGGACTAGCGGTTACAATGAGCAGTTCTTC

j_gene: TRBJ2-2
v_gene: TRBV19
abundance: -
d_gene: TRBD1
CDR3aa: CAIQQGIAGELFF
CDR3nt: TGTGCCATCCAACAGGGGATCGCCGGGGAGCTGTTTTTT

j_gene: TRBJ2-7
v_gene: TRBV9
abundance: -
d_gene: -
CDR3aa: CASSPLPQGSYEQYF
CDR3nt: TGTGCCAGCAGCCCCCTCCCACAGGGATCCTACGAGCAGTACTTC